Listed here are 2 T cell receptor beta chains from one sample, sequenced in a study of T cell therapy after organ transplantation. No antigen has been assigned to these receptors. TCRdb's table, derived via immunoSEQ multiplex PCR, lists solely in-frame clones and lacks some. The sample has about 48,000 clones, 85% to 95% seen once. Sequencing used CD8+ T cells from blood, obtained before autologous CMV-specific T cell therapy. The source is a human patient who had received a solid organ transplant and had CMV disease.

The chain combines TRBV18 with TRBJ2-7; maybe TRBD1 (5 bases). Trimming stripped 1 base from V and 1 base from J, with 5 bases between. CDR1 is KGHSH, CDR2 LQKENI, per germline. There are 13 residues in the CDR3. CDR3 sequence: CASSPQGSYEQYF. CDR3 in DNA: TGTGCCAGCTCACCACAGGGGTCCTACGAGCAGTACTTC.

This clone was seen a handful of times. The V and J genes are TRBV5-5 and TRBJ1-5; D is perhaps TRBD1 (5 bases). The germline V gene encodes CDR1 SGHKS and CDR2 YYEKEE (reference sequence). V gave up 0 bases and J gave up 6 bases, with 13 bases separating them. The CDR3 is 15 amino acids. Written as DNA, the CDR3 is TGTGCCAGCAGCTTGGTCCCCAGGGAAGGTCAGCCCCAGCATTTT. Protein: CASSLVPREGQPQHF.